The present entry profiles one T cell receptor (beta chain) with its context. The junction differs from germline at one of its ends, possibly a read error. The data stem from a study of blood T cell repertoires in COVID-19. Enrollees, roughly 18 to 90 years old, lived in 24 US areas. Each participant's cohort was designated according to participant-reported clinical history. Donors in Cohort 3 who had recovered were those with two negative PCRs, healthcare professional clearance, or resolution of their symptoms. Germline CDR1 SSHAT, CDR2 FNYEAQ (reference sequence). The CDR3 has 13 amino acids. In the original analysis: By means of reference gene primer amplification, nucleated cell counts were estimated. TCRdb's copy holds only in-frame clones and misses some; the assay was immunoSEQ multiplex PCR. V and J calls and clone size come straight from that table; D and trimming were deduced from the DNA. The profile shows more than 200,000 clones, more than 85% of them singletons.

This chain links TRBV7-7 with TRBJ1-5; perhaps TRBD1 as D (5 bases). The TCR originated in a woman aged 30 to 39 who had recovered from COVID-19. The sample was PBMCs or T cells enriched from blood (not recorded which). DNA of the CDR3: TGTGCTAGCAGCCCAGGGTTCAATCAGCCCCAGCATTTT. It translates to CASSPGFNQPQHF.